This is a list of T cell receptor beta chains from one sample in a study of prognosis after radiotherapy for stage I lung cancer. TCRdb reanalysed the multiplex PCR reads using MiXCR and keeps one entry per CDR3 protein. The sample has roughly 30,000 distinct CDR3 sequences; around half are singletons. This specimen was PBMCs, taken before or after stereotactic body radiation therapy (not recorded which). These receptors came from a donor aged 50 or older with non-small cell lung cancer. CDR3s include the opening cysteine and the closing phenylalanine or tryptophan. D genes are given only for firm matches. Size is omitted from some rows. Given values are once, few, many or a class for expanded clones.

abundance: -; d_gene: -; v_gene: TRBV11-2; j_gene: TRBJ2-7; CDR3aa: CACSLSHGTTRVTYEQYF; CDR3nt: TGTGCCTGCAGCTTATCTCACGGAACGACTAGGGTTACCTACGAGCAGTACTTC
abundance: -; d_gene: TRBD2; v_gene: TRBV3-1; j_gene: TRBJ2-3; CDR3aa: CASSQDPSGGDTQYF; CDR3nt: TGTGCCAGCAGCCAAGACCCTAGCGGGGGAGATACGCAGTATTTT
abundance: many; d_gene: -; v_gene: TRBV18; j_gene: TRBJ1-2; CDR3aa: CASSPPVGGHYGYTF; CDR3nt: TGTGCCAGCTCACCACCGGTAGGGGGTCACTATGGCTACACCTTC
abundance: -; d_gene: -; v_gene: TRBV30; j_gene: TRBJ2-1; CDR3aa: CAWSVVRVNEQFF; CDR3nt: TGTGCCTGGAGTGTAGTGAGGGTTAACGAGCAGTTCTTC
abundance: many; d_gene: -; v_gene: TRBV7-8; j_gene: TRBJ2-1; CDR3aa: CASSPGDRQGSNEQFF; CDR3nt: TGTGCCAGCAGCCCCGGGGACCGACAAGGGTCCAATGAGCAGTTCTTC
abundance: many; d_gene: -; v_gene: TRBV27; j_gene: TRBJ2-2; CDR3aa: CASKTGGGTHTGELFF; CDR3nt: TGTGCCAGCAAAACTGGAGGGGGGACCCACACCGGGGAGCTGTTTTTT
abundance: many; d_gene: -; v_gene: TRBV19; j_gene: TRBJ2-2; CDR3aa: CASSQLWGLLNTGELFF; CDR3nt: TGTGCCAGTAGTCAGCTCTGGGGACTTTTGAACACCGGGGAGCTGTTTTTT
abundance: -; d_gene: TRBD1; v_gene: TRBV27; j_gene: TRBJ1-5; CDR3aa: CASSGDSSNQPQHF; CDR3nt: TGTGCCAGCAGTGGGGACAGTAGCAATCAGCCCCAGCATTTT
abundance: -; d_gene: TRBD1; v_gene: TRBV6-2/TRBV6-3; j_gene: TRBJ2-2; CDR3aa: CASSHRQGSNTWELFF; CDR3nt: TGTGCCAGCAGCCACCGACAGGGTTCTAACACCTGGGAGCTGTTTTTT
abundance: -; d_gene: TRBD1; v_gene: TRBV3-1; j_gene: TRBJ1-2; CDR3aa: CASSQEPGTGNGYTF; CDR3nt: TGTGCCAGCAGCCAGGAGCCCGGGACAGGGAATGGCTACACCTTC
abundance: -; d_gene: -; v_gene: TRBV6-2/TRBV6-3; j_gene: TRBJ1-2; CDR3aa: CASSYSIGTPVNGYTF; CDR3nt: TGTGCCAGCAGTTACTCTATCGGGACCCCAGTGAATGGCTACACCTTC
abundance: few; d_gene: -; v_gene: TRBV6-2/TRBV6-3; j_gene: TRBJ1-5; CDR3aa: CASSERQSQPQHF; CDR3nt: TGTGCCAGCAGTGAACGGCAAAGTCAGCCCCAGCATTTT
abundance: -; d_gene: TRBD2; v_gene: TRBV11-2; j_gene: TRBJ2-1; CDR3aa: CASSSASGGTYNEQFF; CDR3nt: TGTGCCAGCAGCTCCGCGAGCGGGGGGACGTACAATGAGCAGTTCTTC
abundance: many; d_gene: TRBD1; v_gene: TRBV4-3; j_gene: TRBJ1-4; CDR3aa: CASSQGTGDEKLFF; CDR3nt: TGCGCCAGCAGCCAAGGGACAGGGGATGAAAAACTGTTTTTT
abundance: many; d_gene: TRBD1; v_gene: TRBV11-1; j_gene: TRBJ2-5; CDR3aa: CASSPPGTGVRGTQYF; CDR3nt: TGTGCCAGCAGCCCACCCGGGACAGGGGTACGCGGGACCCAGTACTTC
abundance: medium-sized; d_gene: TRBD1; v_gene: TRBV27; j_gene: TRBJ1-6; CDR3aa: CASSLGQGVGSPLHF; CDR3nt: TGTGCCAGCAGTTTAGGACAGGGGGTAGGGTCACCCCTCCACTTT
abundance: many; d_gene: TRBD2; v_gene: TRBV7-2; j_gene: TRBJ2-1; CDR3aa: CASSLETSSVHNEQFF; CDR3nt: TGTGCCAGCAGCCTCGAGACTAGCTCGGTCCACAATGAGCAGTTCTTC